Listed here are 17 T cell receptor beta chains from one sample, sequenced in a study of Graves' ophthalmopathy and Graves' hyperthyroidism. CDR3 regions of TCR beta were amplified from RNA transcripts. Second-round multiplex PCR followed a first-round RT-PCR using HTBI primers. TCRdb analysed the multiplex PCR reads with MiXCR anew, one entry per CDR3 protein. Of some 1.1 million distinct CDR3 sequences in the sample, about two fifths were seen once. Input material: peripheral blood or thyroid tissue (not recorded which). These receptors all stem from an adult man with Graves' hyperthyroidism.

This clonotype was detected ten times or more. The rearrangement joins TRBV7-8 to TRBJ2-2, with 7 nucleotides matching TRBD2. The CDR3 covers 17 residues. Losses at the gene ends were 5 bases for V and 3 bases for J; bases not matched to a gene: 12. The germline gives CDR1 SGHVS, CDR2 FQNEAQ. The CDR3 DNA follows: TGTGCCAGCAGCCCTTTACCAAGGGAGGGTGACACCGGGGAGCTGTTTTTT. Protein product: CASSPLPREGDTGELFF. The complete variable domain, with remaining parts taken from reference TRBV7-8 and TRBJ2-2, reads GAGVSQSPRYKVAKRGQDVALRCDPISGHVSLFWYQQALGQGPEFLTYFQNEAQLDKSGLPSDRFFAERPEGSVSTLKIQRTQQEDSAVYLCASSPLPREGDTGELFFGEGSRLTVL.

This clonotype was detected many times. This chain uses TRBV5-1 with TRBJ1-1; unclear D gene. V dropped 1 base and J dropped 1 base, with 11 bases sitting between them. In germline, CDR1 is SGHRS, CDR2 YFSETQ. CDR3 length equals 15 residues. The CDR3 nucleotides read TGCGCCAGCAGCTTGTTCCCGAACCCGAACACTGAAGCTTTCTTT. This gives the protein CASSLFPNPNTEAFF. The full variable domain, in which reference TRBV5-1 and TRBJ1-1 provide the parts outside the CDR3, is KAGVTQTPRYLIKTRGQQVTLSCSPISGHRSVSWYQQTPGQGLQFLFEYFSETQRNKGNFPGRFSGRQFSNSRSEMNVSTLELGDSALYLCASSLFPNPNTEAFFGQGTRLTVV.

This clonotype was counted at least ten times. The chain recombines TRBV7-8 with TRBJ2-5, with 9 bases that match TRBD2. The ends lost 4 bases at V and 1 base at J; junction bases unmatched: 4. Germline V gene sequence: CDR1 SGHVS, CDR2 FQNEAQ. This CDR3 has 15 amino acids. For the CDR3, the DNA is TGTGCCAGCAGCTCGCTAGCGGGGTCCCAAGAGACCCAGTACTTC. Translating it yields CASSSLAGSQETQYF. Full variable domain (rest looked up from reference TRBV7-8 and TRBJ2-5): GAGVSQSPRYKVAKRGQDVALRCDPISGHVSLFWYQQALGQGPEFLTYFQNEAQLDKSGLPSDRFFAERPEGSVSTLKIQRTQQEDSAVYLCASSSLAGSQETQYFGPGTRLLVL.

This clonotype was seen at least ten times. The chain recombines TRBV7-9 with TRBJ2-5, with D possibly called TRBD1 or TRBD2 (5 bases each). The CDR3 spans 15 residues. The ends were cut back, 1 base at V and 1 base at J, with 10 bases in the middle. Germline CDR1 reads SEHNR; CDR2 reads FQNEAQ (reference sequence). The CDR3 coding sequence is TGTGCCAGCAGCTTAGGCAGGGAGACCCAAGAGACCCAGTACTTC. Translated: CASSLGRETQETQYF.

Many counts were recorded for this clonotype. The genes are TRBV29-1 and TRBJ2-6; no firm D call. CDR1 and CDR2 from the germline V gene are SQVTM and ANQGSEA. V dropped 4 bases and J dropped 2 bases, with 6 bases sitting between them. The CDR3 is made up of 13 amino acids. CDR3: CSVGKAGANVLTF. CDR3 DNA: TGCAGCGTTGGGAAGGCTGGGGCCAACGTCCTGACTTTC.

This clonotype was counted a few times. The chain joins TRBV27 to TRBJ1-5; the match to TRBD1 covers 8 bases. The CDR3 runs to 16 residues. V was clipped by 5 bases and J by 2 bases; unmatched bases: 8. CDR1 and CDR2 (germline): MNHEY, SMNVEV (reference sequence). CDR3 sequence reads: CASSARQGLGNQPQHF. DNA for the CDR3: TGTGCCAGCAGTGCGAGACAGGGGTTGGGCAATCAGCCCCAGCATTTT.

Only a few counts were recorded for this clonotype. The chain's CDR3 is CASSLTMTGPPNTEAFF. The DNA of the CDR3 is TGTGCCAGCAGCCTGACTATGACAGGACCTCCGAACACTGAAGCTTTCTTT. V gene TRBV12-3 or TRBV12-4 combines with J gene TRBJ1-1; D perhaps matches TRBD1 (6 bases). CDR3 length: 17 residues. The germline V and J ends were trimmed by 6 bases and 1 base, with 21 bases remaining between them.

This clonotype was detected a few times. The chain uses TRBV7-9 and TRBJ2-5; TRBD1 aligns across 10 bases. The CDR3 consists of 19 residues. CDR1 is SEHNR, CDR2 FQNEAQ, per germline (reference sequence). V trimming: 5 bases; J trimming: 4 bases; junction bases outside the gene matches: 19. CDR3: CASSQDLARVDRGLETQYF. The DNA for the CDR3 is TGTGCCAGCAGCCAAGATCTGGCCAGAGTCGACAGGGGGCTAGAGACCCAGTACTTC.

In its sample, this clonotype was seen a few times. Relative to the germline gene, one junction end is altered; a read error may explain this. The J gene is TRBJ2-6, the V gene TRBV6-6; 8 nucleotides agree with TRBD2. The V gene's germline CDR1 is MNHNY and CDR2 SVGAGI (reference sequence). The CDR3 spans 15 residues. The CDR3 spells CASQRGTSGANVPTF. CDR3 nucleotides: TGTGCCAGCCAGCGGGGGACCTCTGGGGCCAACGTCCCGACTTTC.

This clonotype appeared a few times. The rearrangement links TRBV9 to TRBJ2-2, with TRBD2 identical over 7 bases. This CDR3 has 16 amino acids. Germline assignment: CDR1 SGDLS and CDR2 YYNGEE. J gave up 0 bases and V 4 bases, and 6 bases lay outside the gene matches. The CDR3 nucleotides are TGTGCCAGCAGCCGCGGGGGAGGGACGAACACCGGGGAGCTGTTTTTT. Translated, it gives CASSRGGGTNTGELFF.

Details on this clonotype: A read error may be the cause here, since a much bigger clone is one base away. The chain has TRBV20-1 and TRBJ2-7; D is unresolved. Germline lookup yields CDR1 DFQATT and CDR2 SNEGSKA (reference sequence). This CDR3 region has 10 residues. The CDR3 sequence is CSARDYEQCF. The CDR3 nucleotides read TGCAGTGCTAGAGACTACGAGCAGTGCTTC.

The sample holds many counts of this clonotype. This chain connects TRBV20-1 to TRBJ1-6; D unresolved. V was cut by 6 bases and J by 10 bases, with 19 bases left in between. Germline V CDR1 and CDR2: DFQATT, SNEGSKA (reference sequence). The CDR3 runs 14 residues. CDR3 in amino acids: CSAIRPGGGSPLHF. The CDR3 coding sequence is TGCAGTGCCATTCGGCCAGGAGGTGGATCACCCCTCCACTTT.

In its sample, this clonotype was seen many times. The chain recombines TRBV2 with TRBJ1-4; D is undetermined. V was pared by 2 bases and J by 4 bases, with 8 bases between. The CDR3 contains 14 residues. Germline loops: CDR1 SNHLY, CDR2 FYNNEI. The CDR3 region is CASSENYSNEKLFF. The CDR3 DNA reads TGTGCCAGCAGTGAAAATTACAGTAATGAAAAACTGTTTTTT.

The rearrangement uses TRBV7-2 and TRBJ2-7, with 8 bases matching TRBD1. Germline trimming cut 3 bases from V and 2 bases from J; bases unmatched to any gene: 6. The CDR3 runs to 15 residues. In germline, CDR1 is SGHTA, CDR2 FQGNSA. CDR3 in DNA: TGTGCCAGCAGCTTCGGGACAGGCGACACCTACGAGCAGTACTTC. Translating it yields CASSFGTGDTYEQYF.

The rearrangement uses TRBV10-3 and TRBJ1-6; a weak D match, TRBD1 (6 bases). V lost 5 bases and J 11 bases, leaving 16 bases between the germline ends. The germline V gene encodes CDR1 ENHRY and CDR2 SYGVKD. The CDR3 is 14 amino acids. The CDR3 loop reads CAISLSKGGPPLHF. CDR3 DNA sequence: TGTGCCATCAGTTTATCGAAGGGGGGACCACCCCTCCACTTT.

This clonotype was counted ten times or more. J is TRBJ1-2 and V is TRBV19; no clear D. The CDR3 totals 15 residues. CDR1 and CDR2 (germline): LNHDA, SQIVND (reference sequence). Trimming removed 6 bases at V and 0 bases at J, with 14 bases between. The CDR3 spells CASRPSSLANYGYTF. In nucleotides, the CDR3 is TGTGCCAGTAGACCTTCCAGCCTAGCTAACTATGGCTACACCTTC.

This clonotype was counted many times. The gene calls are TRBV7-9 and TRBJ2-5; maybe TRBD1 (6 bases). Trimming removed 3 bases from V and 1 base from J, with 9 bases in between. Germline V gene lookup returns CDR1 SEHNR and CDR2 FQNEAQ (reference sequence). The CDR3 consists of 14 residues. The CDR3 sequence: CASSFRDTQETQYF. The CDR3 DNA sequence: TGTGCCAGCAGCTTCCGGGACACCCAAGAGACCCAGTACTTC. The variable domain in full, with the rest retrieved from reference TRBV7-9 and TRBJ2-5, is DTGVSQNPRHKITKRGQNVTFRCDPISEHNRLYWYRQTLGQGPEFLTYFQNEAQLEKSRLLSDRFSAERPKGSFSTLEIQRTEQGDSAMYLCASSFRDTQETQYFGPGTRLLVL.